This entry features one T cell receptor (beta chain) sequence. These data come from a study of blood T cell repertoires in COVID-19. Data came from immunoSEQ multiplex PCR; TCRdb stores just in-frame clones and leaves some out. The sample lists approximately 250,000 clones, about 88% occurring once. This TCR derives from a man in his late teens or twenties with active or convalescent COVID-19. Sequenced sample: peripheral blood.

The CDR3 is CASSPGGTGELFF. In DNA, the CDR3 is TGTGCCAGCAGTCCAGGGGGTACCGGGGAGCTGTTTTTT. The chain is built from TRBV12-3 or TRBV12-4 and TRBJ2-2, with 7 nucleotides matching TRBD1. V was clipped by 5 bases and J by 5 bases; unmatched bases: 2. The CDR3 is 13 amino acids.